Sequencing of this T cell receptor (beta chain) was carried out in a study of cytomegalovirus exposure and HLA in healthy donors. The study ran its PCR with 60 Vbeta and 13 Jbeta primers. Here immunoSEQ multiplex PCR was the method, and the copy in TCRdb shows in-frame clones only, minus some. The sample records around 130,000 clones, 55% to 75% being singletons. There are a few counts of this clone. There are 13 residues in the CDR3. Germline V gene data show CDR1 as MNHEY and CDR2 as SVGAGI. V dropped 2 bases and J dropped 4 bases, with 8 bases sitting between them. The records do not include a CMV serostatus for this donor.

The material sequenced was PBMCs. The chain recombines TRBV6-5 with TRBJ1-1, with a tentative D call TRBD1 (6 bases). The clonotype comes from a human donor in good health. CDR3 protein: CASSYTGTTEAFF. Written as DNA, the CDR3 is TGTGCCAGCAGTTACACAGGGACCACTGAAGCTTTCTTT.